A single T cell receptor beta chain is shown here with its context. Its antigen is unknown. The CDR3 contains 17 residues. The V gene lost 3 bases and the J gene lost 2 bases, with 17 bases spanning the gap. Using its own MiXCR run on the RT-PCR reads, TCRdb lists one record per CDR3 protein. Of around 300,000 distinct CDR3 sequences in the sample, 20% to 25% were seen once. The sample comes from a study of response to subunit inactivated influenza vaccine. General study results and limits: Authors suggested each seasonal flu vaccination may recruit only limited numbers of new T cells.

V usage is TRBV12-3 or TRBV12-4 and J usage is TRBJ1-3; D is unclear. This sequence was found in a man aged 50 to 75 who received an inactivated influenza vaccine. The starting material was PBMCs from blood, obtained approximately 20 months after vaccination. The CDR3 sequence is CASSFLGGSSTGNTIYF. DNA of the CDR3: TGTGCCAGCAGTTTTCTCGGAGGAAGCAGCACTGGAAACACCATATATTTT.